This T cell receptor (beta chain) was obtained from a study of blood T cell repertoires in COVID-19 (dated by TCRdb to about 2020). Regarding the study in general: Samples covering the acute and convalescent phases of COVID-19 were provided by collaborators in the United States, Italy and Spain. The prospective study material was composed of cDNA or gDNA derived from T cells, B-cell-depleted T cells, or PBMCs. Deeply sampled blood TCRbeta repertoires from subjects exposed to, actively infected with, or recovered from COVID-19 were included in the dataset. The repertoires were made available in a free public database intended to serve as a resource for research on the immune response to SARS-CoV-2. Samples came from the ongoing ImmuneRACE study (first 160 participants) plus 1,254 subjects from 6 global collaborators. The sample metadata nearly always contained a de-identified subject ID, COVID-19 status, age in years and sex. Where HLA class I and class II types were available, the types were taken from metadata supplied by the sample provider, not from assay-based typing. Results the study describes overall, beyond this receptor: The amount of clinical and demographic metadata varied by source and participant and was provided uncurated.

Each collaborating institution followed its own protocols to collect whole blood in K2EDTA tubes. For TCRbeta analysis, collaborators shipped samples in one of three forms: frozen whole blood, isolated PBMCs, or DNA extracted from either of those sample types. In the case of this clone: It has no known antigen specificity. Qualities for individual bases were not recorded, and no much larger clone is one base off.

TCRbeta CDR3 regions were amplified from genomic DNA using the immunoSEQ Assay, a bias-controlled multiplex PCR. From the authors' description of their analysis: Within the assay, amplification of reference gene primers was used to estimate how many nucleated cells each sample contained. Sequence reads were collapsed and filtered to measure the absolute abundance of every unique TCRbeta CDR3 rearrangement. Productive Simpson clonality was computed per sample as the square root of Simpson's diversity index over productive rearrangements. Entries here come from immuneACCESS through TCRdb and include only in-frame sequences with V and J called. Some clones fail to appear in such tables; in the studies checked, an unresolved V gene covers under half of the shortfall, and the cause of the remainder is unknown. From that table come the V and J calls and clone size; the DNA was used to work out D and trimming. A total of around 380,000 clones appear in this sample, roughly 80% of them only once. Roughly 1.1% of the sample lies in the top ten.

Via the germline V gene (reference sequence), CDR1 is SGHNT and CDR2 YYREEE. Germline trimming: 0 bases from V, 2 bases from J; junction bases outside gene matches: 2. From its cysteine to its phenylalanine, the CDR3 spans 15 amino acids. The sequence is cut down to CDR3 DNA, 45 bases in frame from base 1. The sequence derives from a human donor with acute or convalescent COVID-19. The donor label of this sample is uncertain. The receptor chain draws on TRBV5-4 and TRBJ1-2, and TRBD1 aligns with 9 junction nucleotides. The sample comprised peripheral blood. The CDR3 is CASSLGGTGNYGYTF. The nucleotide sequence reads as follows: TGTGCCAGCAGCTTGGGGGGGACAGGGAACTATGGCTACACCTTC.